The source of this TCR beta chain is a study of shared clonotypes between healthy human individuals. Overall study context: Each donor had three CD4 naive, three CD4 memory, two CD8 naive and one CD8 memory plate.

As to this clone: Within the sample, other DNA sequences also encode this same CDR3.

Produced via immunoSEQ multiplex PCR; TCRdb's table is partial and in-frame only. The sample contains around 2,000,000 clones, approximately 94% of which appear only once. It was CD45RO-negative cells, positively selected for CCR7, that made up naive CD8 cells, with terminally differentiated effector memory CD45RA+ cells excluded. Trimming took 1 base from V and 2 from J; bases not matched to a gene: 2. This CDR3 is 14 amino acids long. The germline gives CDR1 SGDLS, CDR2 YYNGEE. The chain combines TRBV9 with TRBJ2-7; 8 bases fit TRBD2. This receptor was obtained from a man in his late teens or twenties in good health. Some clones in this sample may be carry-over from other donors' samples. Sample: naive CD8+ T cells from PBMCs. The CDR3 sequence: CASSVSGGPYEQYF. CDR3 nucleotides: TGTGCCAGCAGCGTAAGCGGGGGCCCCTACGAGCAGTACTTC.